This T cell receptor beta chain was documented in a study of circulating CD8 cells and anti-PD-1 response in melanoma. Study results and caveats: Published repertoire comparisons used only baseline and M1 samples from a small cohort with few responders. Tumor reactivity was tested by peptide assays on expanded sorted subsets. Under 8% of TRB clonotypes were shared between subsets at M1.

A remark on this clonotype: Its specificity is not known.

The QIAseq Immune Repertoire TCR panel built the libraries from roughly 15 ng of total RNA. TCRdb analysed the reads with MiXCR anew, one entry per CDR3 protein. The data show hundreds of distinct CDR3 sequences, roughly 13% seen once. Germline V CDR1 and CDR2: SNHLY, FYNNEI. V shed 5 bases, J shed 5 bases, and the junction held 6 bases outside the gene matches. The CDR3 loop spans 14 amino acids. Live CD3+CD8+TCRalphabeta+ cells were sorted into four subsets by PD-1 and/or TIGIT. This clonotype was obtained from a human donor with melanoma. This specimen consisted of CD8+ T cells from PBMCs, obtained at baseline or after one month of anti-PD-1 therapy (not recorded which). V usage is TRBV2 and J usage is TRBJ2-7; 10 bases align to TRBD1. CDR3 in DNA: TGTGCCAGCAGTCCCGGGACAGGGGTAGACGAGCAGTACTTC. Residues: CASSPGTGVDEQYF.